This is a list of T cell receptor beta chains from one sample in a study of beta chain features in type 1 diabetes. Profiled with immunoSEQ multiplex PCR; TCRdb holds only in-frame clones, not every one. The sample includes about 650,000 clones, around an eighth seen only once; the top ten take around 0.12%. The sample comprised naive CD4+ T cells from blood. Every receptor here comes from a man aged 25 to 40 with type 1 diabetes. CDR3s include the opening cysteine and the closing phenylalanine or tryptophan. Each record gives: D gene, V gene, J gene, clone size, CDR3 protein, CDR3 DNA. The D gene is left open where the match is weak. For some rows the clone size is stated as once, few or many, or as a class when expanded; others skip it.

>.|TRBV4-3|TRBJ1-4|.
CASSQEGQVGEKLFF
TGCGCCAGCAGCCAAGAGGGCCAGGTCGGCGAAAAACTGTTTTTT
>TRBD1|TRBV10-3|TRBJ2-1|.
CAISYAGTGEYEQFF
TGTGCCATCAGTTACGCCGGGACAGGGGAGTATGAGCAGTTCTTC
>.|TRBV4-2|TRBJ1-5|.
CASSQTGEGNQPQHF
TGTGCCAGCAGCCAAACGGGCGAAGGGAATCAGCCCCAGCATTTT
>.|TRBV6-6|TRBJ2-3|few
CASSRGRDTQYF
TGTGCCAGCAGTCGAGGACGGGATACGCAGTATTTT
>TRBD1|TRBV19|TRBJ1-2|.
CASSWTGVDGYTF
TGTGCCAGTAGTTGGACAGGGGTGGATGGCTACACCTTC
>.|TRBV5-4|TRBJ2-1|.
CASSSPQSEQFF
TGTGCCAGCAGCTCCCCACAGAGTGAGCAGTTCTTC
>TRBD2|TRBV7-3|TRBJ2-1|few
CASSLQGLAHNEQFF
TGTGCCAGCAGCTTACAGGGACTAGCACACAATGAGCAGTTCTTC
>.|TRBV30|TRBJ1-4|.
CAWSVTSAVGGKLFF
TGTGCCTGGAGTGTAACGTCGGCAGTGGGAGGAAAACTGTTTTTT
>.|TRBV9|TRBJ1-6|few
CASSVGEGRSPLHF
TGTGCCAGCAGCGTAGGGGAGGGTCGGTCACCCCTCCACTTT
>.|TRBV7-2|TRBJ1-1|.
CASRQTGNTEAFF
TGTGCCAGCAGACAGACCGGGAACACTGAAGCTTTCTTT
>.|TRBV28|TRBJ2-7|few
CASSFRYEQYF
TGTGCCAGCAGTTTTCGGTACGAGCAGTACTTC
>.|TRBV2|TRBJ1-6|.
CASAVDSLWRALHF
TGTGCCTCAGCCGTGGACAGCCTGTGGAGGGCCCTCCACTTT
>.|TRBV5-1|TRBJ2-5|.
CASSSTGAEGETQYF
TGCGCCAGCAGCTCAACAGGGGCGGAGGGAGAGACCCAGTACTTC
>TRBD2|TRBV2|TRBJ2-1|.
CASSSGTSGGYEQFF
TGTGCCAGCAGCTCCGGGACTAGCGGGGGGTATGAGCAGTTCTTC
>.|TRBV30|TRBJ2-3|.
CAWSVVTDTQYF
TGTGCCTGGAGTGTAGTTACAGATACGCAGTATTTT
>.|TRBV4-1|TRBJ1-6|.
CASSLGIWPNSPLHF
TGCGCCAGCAGCCTGGGGATCTGGCCAAATTCACCCCTCCACTTT
>.|TRBV5-4|TRBJ1-2|few
CASSSTDRSNYGYTF
TGTGCCAGCAGCTCAACGGACAGATCTAACTATGGCTACACCTTC
>.|TRBV30|TRBJ1-2|.
CAWSSAAPRYGYTF
TGTGCCTGGAGTTCCGCCGCCCCACGGTATGGCTACACCTTC
>.|TRBV18|TRBJ2-2|.
CASSPSAPNTGELFF
TGTGCCAGCTCACCTTCGGCCCCGAACACCGGGGAGCTGTTTTTT
>TRBD1|TRBV7-2|TRBJ1-1|.
CASRLTGTTEAFF
TGTGCCAGCAGGTTGACAGGGACCACTGAAGCTTTCTTT
>.|TRBV9|TRBJ2-7|few
CASTLGGGLPYEQYF
TGTGCCAGCACCCTAGGAGGGGGCCTTCCGTACGAGCAGTACTTC
>.|TRBV19|TRBJ1-2|.
CASSIGGNYGYTF
TGTGCCAGTAGTATTGGGGGGAACTATGGCTACACCTTC
>.|TRBV6-5|TRBJ2-3|few
CASSPKSLTDTQYF
TGTGCCAGCAGCCCCAAGTCCCTCACAGATACGCAGTATTTT
>TRBD1|TRBV10-2|TRBJ2-2|.
CASRDRGGTGELFF
TGCGCCAGCAGAGACAGGGGAGGCACCGGGGAGCTGTTTTTT
>.|TRBV28|TRBJ2-7|few
CASGTYEQYF
TGTGCCAGCGGGACCTACGAGCAGTACTTC
>.|TRBV2|TRBJ1-3|.
CASSPGGNTIYF
TGTGCCAGCAGCCCCGGAGGGAACACCATATATTTT
>.|TRBV18|TRBJ1-6|.
CASSRSEATGNSPLHF
TGTGCCAGCTCTCGCAGCGAGGCGACTGGTAATTCACCCCTCCACTTT
>TRBD1|TRBV9|TRBJ1-6|few
CASSAGWPGQSYSPLHF
TGTGCCAGCAGCGCGGGTTGGCCGGGACAGAGTTATTCACCCCTCCACTTT
>.|TRBV7-9|TRBJ1-5|few
CASSALDILQPQHF
TGTGCCAGCAGCGCCCTAGACATATTGCAGCCCCAGCATTTT
>.|TRBV5-1|TRBJ1-4|.
CASSLFNPGDEKLFF
TGCGCCAGCAGCTTGTTTAATCCAGGGGATGAAAAACTGTTTTTT
>.|TRBV7-7|TRBJ2-2|.
CASRPGEDTGELFF
TGTGCTAGCAGGCCAGGGGAGGACACCGGGGAGCTGTTTTTT
>TRBD1|TRBV11-3|TRBJ1-2|.
CASSRDRENGYTF
TGTGCCAGCAGCCGTGACAGGGAGAATGGCTACACCTTC
>.|TRBV28|TRBJ1-2|.
CASSLYTDGYTF
TGTGCCAGCAGTTTATACACCGATGGCTACACCTTC
>.|TRBV7-2|TRBJ2-7|.
CASTPAPAQGEQYF
TGTGCCAGCACCCCAGCGCCAGCCCAGGGGGAGCAGTACTTC
>TRBD1|TRBV9|TRBJ1-2|.
CASSETGTGGPYGYTF
TGTGCCAGCAGCGAGACCGGGACAGGGGGTCCCTATGGCTACACCTTC
>.|TRBV11-2|TRBJ2-5|.
CASSPGAGWETQYF
TGTGCCAGCAGCCCAGGGGCGGGGTGGGAGACCCAGTACTTC
>TRBD2|TRBV28|TRBJ2-5|few
CASSFQRGSQETQYF
TGTGCCAGCAGTTTTCAGCGGGGTAGTCAAGAGACCCAGTACTTC
>.|TRBV6-5|TRBJ1-2|few
CASSYSNLQGRGYTF
TGTGCCAGCAGTTACTCGAATCTACAGGGTAGAGGCTACACCTTC
>.|TRBV2|TRBJ1-1|.
CASSDVPIPGTEAFF
TGTGCCAGCAGTGATGTGCCCATCCCGGGGACTGAAGCTTTCTTT
>TRBD2|TRBV5-1|TRBJ2-3|.
CASSRDAGGTDTQYF
TGCGCCAGCAGTCGGGACGCGGGAGGCACAGATACGCAGTATTTT
>TRBD1|TRBV5-1|TRBJ1-5|.
CASSIRQGNQPQHF
TGCGCCAGCAGCATACGACAGGGGAATCAGCCCCAGCATTTT
>.|TRBV19|TRBJ1-1|few
CASKWTLGTNTEAFF
TGTGCCAGTAAGTGGACACTTGGAACGAACACTGAAGCTTTCTTT
>.|TRBV5-1|TRBJ1-2|.
CASSLADGGAGGYTF
TGCGCCAGCAGCTTGGCCGATGGTGGGGCTGGTGGCTACACCTTC
>.|TRBV7-2|TRBJ2-7|.
CASSPNPGHIYEQYF
TGTGCCAGCAGCCCGAATCCGGGACACATCTACGAGCAGTACTTC